The entry below gives a single T cell receptor beta chain sequence along with its context. Under the authors' procedure: Amplified reference gene primers provided the basis for estimating nucleated cell counts. The assay was immunoSEQ multiplex PCR, and TCRdb's table has in-frame clones only and misses some. D and trimming were read from the DNA, whereas the V and J calls and clone size are those reported in that table. The table lists more than 350,000 clones, roughly nine tenths of them singletons, with over 0.95% in the top ten. V was pared by 8 bases and J by 5 bases, with 4 bases of the junction left unmatched. This CDR3 has 13 amino acids. Per the germline V gene, CDR1 is MGHDK and CDR2 is SYGVNS. The data were obtained in a study of blood T cell repertoires in COVID-19. Study-level background: PBMCs, B-cell-depleted T cells, or T cells provided the cDNA or gDNA that made up the material.

Participant ages covered roughly 18 to 89 years across 20 to 25 US areas. The clonotype was recovered from a man between 18 and 35 years old who had recovered from COVID-19. The rearrangement uses TRBV25-1 and TRBJ1-4; 8 bases match TRBD1. The sequenced sample consisted of PBMCs or T cells enriched from blood (not recorded which). CDR3 DNA sequence: TGTGCCAGCTCAAGACAGGGGAATGAAAAACTGTTTTTT. Its protein product is CASSRQGNEKLFF.